The clone carrying this T cell receptor beta chain was counted only a few times. Trimming cost V 5 bases and J 5 bases, with 24 bases left between them. Germline V gene sequence: CDR1 SGHVS, CDR2 FQNEAQ. The CDR3 has 17 amino acids. This sample stems from a study of blood T cell repertoires in COVID-19. About the research overall: Samples representing acute and convalescent COVID-19 were sourced from the United States, Italy and Spain. Nucleic acid was either cDNA or gDNA, and it came from T cells, B-cell-depleted T cells, or PBMCs.

This table comes from immunoSEQ multiplex PCR, and its TCRdb copy is limited to in-frame clones, with some not included. The repertoire includes more than 200,000 clones, about 85% of them detected once, and under 6.5% sits in the top ten. The age range of participants was about 18 to 100 years, with residence in about two dozen US areas. The receptor was derived from a woman aged 25 to 39 with acute COVID-19. The material sequenced was PBMCs or T cells enriched from blood (not recorded which). The chain has TRBV7-8 and TRBJ1-1; D might be TRBD1 (5 bases). The CDR3 bases are TGTGCCAGCAGCCCCAGGTGGGGGGGAGAAGGGTTGACTGAAGCTTTCTTT. Protein: CASSPRWGGEGLTEAFF.